Shown below are 32 T cell receptor beta chains from a single sample sequenced in a study of CD8 T cells in ankylosing spondylitis. Overall study results and limits: What appeared characteristic of ankylosing spondylitis blood was a TCR beta motif of eight highly homologous variants.

TCRdb passed the 5' RACE reads through MiXCR, listing each CDR3 protein once. Here the sample spans roughly 700,000 distinct CDR3 sequences, 19% being singletons. Antigen specificity for these receptors is unknown. Sequencing was performed on blood, either unsorted or a sorted T cell fraction (not recorded which). The receptors stem from a male donor with ankylosing spondylitis.

This clonotype was detected many times. The J gene is TRBJ2-2, the V gene TRBV20-1, with 11 nucleotides matching TRBD2. V shed 5 bases and J 1 base; nucleotides not matched to a gene: 6. The CDR3 totals 16 residues. CDR1 and CDR2 from the germline V gene are DFQATT and SNEGSKA (reference sequence). The DNA of the CDR3 is TGCAGTGCTCCGAGACTAGCGGGACGGAACACCGGGGAGCTGTTTTTT. Its translation: CSAPRLAGRNTGELFF.

This clonotype turned up a few times. CDR3 sequence: CASRRAGLGAVLLTDTQYF. CDR3 in DNA: TGTGCCAGCAGACGCGCGGGTCTGGGAGCGGTCTTACTCACAGATACGCAGTATTTT. J is TRBJ2-3 and V is TRBV11-2, with D perhaps matching TRBD2 (5 bases). This CDR3 contains 19 residues. Trimming cost V 6 bases and J 2 bases, with 27 bases left between them. CDR1 and CDR2 (germline): SGHAT, FQNNGV.

This clonotype occurred a few times. The V and J genes are TRBV11-2 and TRBJ1-2; TRBD1 matches 7 bases. Losses at the gene ends were 3 bases for V and 7 bases for J; bases not matched to a gene: 5. The germline V gene has CDR1 SGHAT and CDR2 FQNNGV. This CDR3 contains 13 residues. CDR3 sequence (DNA): TGTGCCAGCAGCTTCAACGCAGGGGGTGGCTACACCTTC. It translates to CASSFNAGGGYTF.

This clonotype has a handful of counts. The chain uses TRBV7-8 and TRBJ2-3; perhaps TRBD1 as D (5 bases). V dropped 3 bases and J dropped 3 bases, with 16 bases sitting between them. This CDR3 is built from 16 residues. CDR1 is SGHVS, CDR2 FQNEAQ, per germline. For the CDR3, the DNA is TGTGCCAGCAGCTTCCCCGATAGGAAGGGGACAGATACGCAGTATTTT. It yields the protein CASSFPDRKGTDTQYF.

The table lists this clonotype with a few counts. The chain employs TRBV11-2 and TRBJ2-2; 8 bases align to TRBD2. Germline V gene data show CDR1 as SGHAT and CDR2 as FQNNGV. V shed 7 bases and J 4 bases; nucleotides not matched to a gene: 14. The CDR3 has 17 residues. CDR3 sequence reads: CASTIRGGTTVTGELFF. CDR3 in DNA: TGTGCCAGCACCATTCGGGGGGGGACTACTGTCACCGGGGAGCTGTTTTTT.

This clonotype was picked up many times. V is TRBV5-5 and J is TRBJ2-7; maybe TRBD1 (5 bases). CDR1 and CDR2 (germline): SGHKS, YYEKEE (reference sequence). V shed 0 bases and J shed 0 bases, with 13 bases lying between them. The length of the CDR3 is 16 residues. CDR3 DNA: TGTGCCAGCAGCTTGGATCTGACAGAGAGCTCCTACGAGCAGTACTTC. Its protein product is CASSLDLTESSYEQYF. Supplemented by reference TRBV5-5 and TRBJ2-7, the full variable domain reads DAGVTQSPTHLIKTRGQQVTLRCSPISGHKSVSWYQQVLGQGPQFIFQYYEKEERGRGNFPDRFSARQFPNYSSELNVNALLLGDSALYLCASSLDLTESSYEQYFGPGTRLTVT.

The chain has TRBV20-1 and TRBJ1-1; 11 bases agree with TRBD1. The CDR3 is 14 residues long. CDR1 DFQATT and CDR2 SNEGSKA come from the germline V gene (reference sequence). Unmatched junction bases numbered 9, after V lost 7 bases and J lost 5 bases. The CDR3 here is CSVGQGAGSTEAFF. DNA for the CDR3: TGCAGTGTCGGACAGGGGGCTGGATCGACTGAAGCTTTCTTT.

Only a few counts were recorded for this clonotype. The chain couples TRBV20-1 to TRBJ1-5; D call uncertain. Germline values: CDR1 DFQATT, CDR2 SNEGSKA (reference sequence). The V gene lost 5 bases and the J gene lost 7 bases, with 12 bases spanning the gap. The CDR3 runs to 12 residues. CDR3 sequence reads: CSAGPQGQPQHF. The CDR3 nucleotides are TGCAGTGCTGGACCACAAGGCCAGCCCCAGCATTTT.

A few counts support this clonotype. V usage is TRBV20-1 and J usage is TRBJ2-5; 10 bases are a match to TRBD2. The CDR3 covers 16 residues. The germline V gene encodes CDR1 DFQATT and CDR2 SNEGSKA (reference sequence). V lost 6 bases, J lost 4 bases, and 14 bases stayed unmatched. The CDR3 DNA reads as TGCAGTGCCAATCGGGGACAAGCGGGGGGGCCAGAGACCCAGTACTTC. Translation gives CSANRGQAGGPETQYF.

The rearrangement links TRBV20-1 to TRBJ2-7; tentatively, D is TRBD2 (6 bases). Trimming stripped 5 bases from V and 0 bases from J, with 17 bases between. Per germline, CDR1 DFQATT and CDR2 SNEGSKA (reference sequence). CDR3 length equals 15 residues. CDR3 sequence: CSADRGGGSSYEQYF. The CDR3, as DNA: TGCAGTGCTGACCGGGGAGGAGGTAGCTCCTACGAGCAGTACTTC.

This clonotype was picked up a small number of times. The V call is TRBV9, the J call TRBJ2-3; D is unclear. The germline V and J ends were trimmed by 0 bases and 6 bases, with 5 bases remaining between them. CDR1 is SGDLS, CDR2 YYNGEE, per germline. CDR3 length: 12 residues. The CDR3 reads CASSVEEDTQYF. CDR3 sequence (DNA): TGTGCCAGCAGCGTAGAGGAGGATACGCAGTATTTT.

J is TRBJ2-3 and V is TRBV29-1, with D perhaps matching TRBD1 (7 bases). Looked up from germline, CDR1 is SQVTM and CDR2 is ANQGSEA. Between the trimmed V and J ends, which lost 3 bases and 1 base, there was a span of 20 bases. This CDR3 spans 17 amino acids. The CDR3 loop is CSVEAGGRDGGTDTQYF. The CDR3 DNA reads TGCAGCGTTGAGGCAGGGGGGCGGGACGGAGGCACAGATACGCAGTATTTT.

This clonotype was detected only a few times. The chain uses TRBV20-1 and TRBJ2-7; 9 positions agree with TRBD2. The CDR3 extends over 13 amino acids. J lost 6 bases, V lost 5 bases, and 8 bases had no gene match. Germline loops: CDR1 DFQATT, CDR2 SNEGSKA (reference sequence). The CDR3 DNA reads TGCAGTGCTCCTCGGACTAGCGAGTCCGAGCAGTACTTC. The encoded protein is CSAPRTSESEQYF.

This clonotype was seen many times. The V call is TRBV20-1, the J call TRBJ1-1; D not certain. There are 15 residues in the CDR3. CDR1 and CDR2 from the germline V gene are DFQATT and SNEGSKA (reference sequence). Trimming removed 5 bases from V and 2 bases from J, with 18 bases in between. The CDR3 sequence: CSAVTGRDANTEAFF. Here the CDR3 DNA reads TGCAGTGCTGTCACTGGGAGGGATGCCAACACTGAAGCTTTCTTT.

CDR3 amino acids: CASSHLDAVRQETQYF. The CDR3 DNA follows: TGTGCCAGCAGCCACCTCGATGCAGTCCGTCAAGAGACCCAGTACTTC. The chain links TRBV7-2 to TRBJ2-5; D is unclear. The CDR3 has 16 amino acids. Per the germline V gene, CDR1 is SGHTA and CDR2 is FQGNSA. The V gene lost 5 bases and the J gene lost 2 bases, with 18 bases spanning the gap. The whole variable domain, filled in from reference TRBV7-2 and TRBJ2-5, reads GAGVSQSPSNKVTEKGKDVELRCDPISGHTALYWYRQSLGQGLEFLIYFQGNSAPDKSGLPSDRFSAERTGGSVSTLTIQRTQQEDSAVYLCASSHLDAVRQETQYFGPGTRLLVL.

This clonotype has ten or more counts. The rearrangement uses TRBV3-1 and TRBJ1-6; tentatively, D is TRBD1 (5 bases). Germline V gives CDR1 LGHDT, CDR2 YNNKEL (reference sequence). CDR3 length: 12 residues. Trimming took off 2 bases at V and 9 bases at J, with 5 bases between the two ends. This CDR3 reads CASSQRGSPLHF. As DNA, the CDR3 is TGTGCCAGCAGCCAAAGGGGTTCACCCCTCCACTTT.

This clonotype was seen only a few times. The genes are TRBV5-1 and TRBJ2-3; D not resolved. This CDR3 has 13 amino acids. Germline V gene sequence: CDR1 SGHRS, CDR2 YFSETQ. V was pared by 6 bases and J by 2 bases, with 10 bases between. CDR3 bases: TGCGCCAGCACAGACGGTTACACAGATACGCAGTATTTT. Protein sequence: CASTDGYTDTQYF. The whole variable domain, filled in from reference TRBV5-1 and TRBJ2-3, reads KAGVTQTPRYLIKTRGQQVTLSCSPISGHRSVSWYQQTPGQGLQFLFEYFSETQRNKGNFPGRFSGRQFSNSRSEMNVSTLELGDSALYLCASTDGYTDTQYFGPGTRLTVL.

The chain has TRBV5-1 and TRBJ1-1; 9 nucleotides agree with TRBD1. This CDR3 is 13 amino acids long. Trimming cost V 3 bases and J 7 bases; bases outside gene matches: 4. From germline, CDR1 is SGHRS and CDR2 YFSETQ. The CDR3 nucleotides read TGCGCCAGCAGCTGGCTGGGACAGGGTGAAGCTTTCTTT. Residues: CASSWLGQGEAFF.

The chain is built from TRBV20-1 and TRBJ2-7; 12 bases align to TRBD2. The CDR3 consists of 17 residues. J gave up 0 bases and V 0 bases, and 6 bases lay outside the gene matches. Germline assignment: CDR1 DFQATT and CDR2 SNEGSKA (reference sequence). CDR3 nucleotides: TGCAGTGCTAGAGATCCAGGACTAGCGGGGACCTCCTACGAGCAGTACTTC. Translated: CSARDPGLAGTSYEQYF.

This CDR3 reads CASSLVYIDTQYF. CDR3 in DNA: TGTGCCAGCAGCTTAGTTTATATTGATACGCAGTATTTT. The V and J genes are TRBV7-9 and TRBJ2-3; D is ambiguous. Per germline, CDR1 SEHNR and CDR2 FQNEAQ (reference sequence). CDR3 length: 13 residues. Trimming left V 1 base short and J 6 bases short, with 8 bases between.

The chain uses TRBV20-1 and TRBJ1-1; D not certain. CDR3 size: 11 residues. V gave up 5 bases and J gave up 6 bases, with 10 bases separating them. Germline V lookup: CDR1 DFQATT, CDR2 SNEGSKA (reference sequence). The CDR3 region is CSALFISEAFF. For the CDR3, the DNA is TGCAGTGCTCTCTTTATATCTGAAGCTTTCTTT.

This clonotype was seen a handful of times. This chain joins TRBV15 and TRBJ1-1, with TRBD1 identical over 8 bases. Trimming at V came to 0 bases and at J to 7 bases, leaving 10 bases not matched to a gene. CDR3 length: 16 amino acids. CDR1 LNHNV and CDR2 YYDKDF come from the germline V gene (reference sequence). CDR3 sequence reads: CATSRDPGQVKGEAFF. CDR3 coding DNA: TGTGCCACCAGCAGAGATCCGGGACAGGTGAAAGGTGAAGCTTTCTTT.

This chain uses TRBV15 with TRBJ1-1, with 9 bases matching TRBD1. V was pared by 1 base and J by 6 bases, with 9 bases of the junction left unmatched. Germline CDR1 reads LNHNV; CDR2 reads YYDKDF (reference sequence). This CDR3 has 16 amino acids. The CDR3 nucleotides are TGTGCCACCAGCAGAGGAGGGACAGGGTTTTTTTCTGAAGCTTTCTTT. It translates to CATSRGGTGFFSEAFF.

This clonotype has ten or more counts. The chain combines TRBV20-1 with TRBJ2-1; 7 bases are shared with TRBD2. Germline V gene sequence: CDR1 DFQATT, CDR2 SNEGSKA (reference sequence). The CDR3 spans 14 residues. The CDR3 here is CRPSTSPQDNEQFF. CDR3 in DNA: TGCAGGCCCTCGACTAGCCCTCAAGACAATGAGCAGTTCTTC.

This sequence joins TRBV7-9 and TRBJ2-5, with D unresolved. The germline gives CDR1 SEHNR, CDR2 FQNEAQ (reference sequence). This CDR3 contains 13 residues. V dropped 1 base and J dropped 7 bases, with 10 bases sitting between them. CDR3 in DNA: TGTGCCAGCAGCTTAGGGTTAGAAGGGACCCAGTACTTC. Translating it yields CASSLGLEGTQYF.

This clonotype was seen a handful of times. The chain uses TRBV30 and TRBJ2-7, with 9 bases aligning to TRBD1. The germline gives CDR1 GTSNPN, CDR2 SVGIG (reference sequence). J gave up 2 bases and V 7 bases, and 3 bases lay outside the gene matches. The CDR3 is made up of 12 amino acids. In DNA form, the CDR3 reads TGTGCCTTTAGGGACAGGGCCTACGAGCAGTACTTC. Protein: CAFRDRAYEQYF.

In its sample, this clonotype was seen a few times. The J gene is TRBJ2-3, the V gene TRBV9; D could derive from TRBD1 or TRBD2 (6 bases each). CDR3 length: 16 residues. Germline V gene data show CDR1 as SGDLS and CDR2 as YYNGEE. The V end lost 0 bases, the J end lost 6 bases, and 17 bases lay between the germline ends. For the CDR3, the DNA is TGTGCCAGCAGCGTAGAGGGGGACTGGAGGCTCGATACGCAGTATTTT. Translation gives CASSVEGDWRLDTQYF.

The chain recombines TRBV29-1 with TRBJ2-3; 14 positions agree with TRBD2. V was pared by 1 base and J by 5 bases, with 5 bases of the junction left unmatched. Germline loops: CDR1 SQVTM, CDR2 ANQGSEA. The CDR3 sequence is 16 residues long. The CDR3 DNA reads TGCAGCGTTGAAGGGACTAGCGGGAGGTTCAGAGATACGCAGTATTTT. It encodes CSVEGTSGRFRDTQYF.

This clonotype has a handful of counts. The V and J genes are TRBV27 and TRBJ2-3; a weak D match, TRBD2 (6 bases). V lost 5 bases and J lost 9, with 15 bases in between. CDR1 and CDR2 from the germline V gene are MNHEY and SMNVEV (reference sequence). This CDR3 has 13 amino acids. CDR3 nucleotide sequence: TGTGCCAGCAGTATGCTATTAGCGGAGACGCAGTATTTT. Translated, it gives CASSMLLAETQYF.

The genes are TRBV12-3 or TRBV12-4 and TRBJ2-7; 12 bases match TRBD2. The V and J ends lost 10 bases and 5 bases, in that order; junction bases with no gene match: 15. The CDR3 is 16 residues long. This CDR3 is CATSPGLAGKINEQYF. CDR3 in DNA: TGTGCCACCTCCCCAGGACTAGCGGGAAAGATCAACGAGCAGTACTTC.

This clonotype was observed a few times. The chain uses TRBV2 and TRBJ1-5; 8 nucleotides align to TRBD1. The CDR3 is made up of 15 amino acids. Germline V gene sequence: CDR1 SNHLY, CDR2 FYNNEI. V lost 6 bases, J lost 4 bases, and 8 bases stayed unmatched. The CDR3 protein is CASRETGAGNQPQHF. The CDR3 DNA is TGTGCCAGCAGGGAGACAGGGGCTGGGAATCAGCCCCAGCATTTT.

The sample holds a few counts of this clonotype. The CDR3 reads CASTPLVGWGYTF. The CDR3 nucleotides are TGTGCCAGCACCCCCTTGGTGGGATGGGGCTACACCTTC. V is TRBV12-3 or TRBV12-4 and J is TRBJ1-2; D remains unclear. The V gene lost 7 bases and the J gene lost 8 bases, with 17 bases spanning the gap. The CDR3 is made up of 13 amino acids.